This T cell receptor (beta chain) was captured in a study of T cell changes during pregnancy in multiple sclerosis. There are a few counts of this clone. Generated by immunoSEQ multiplex PCR, the TCRdb table keeps only in-frame clones and is missing some. The sample lists fewer than 75,000 clones, 90% to 95% occurring once. Losses at the gene ends were 7 bases for V and 2 bases for J; bases not matched to a gene: 6. The CDR3 is made up of 15 amino acids. The germline gives CDR1 MNHEY, CDR2 SMNVEV (reference sequence). The V and J genes are TRBV27 and TRBJ1-5; TRBD1 agrees at 9 bases. The sample was CD8+ T cells from peripheral blood mononuclear cells, taken before pregnancy. The clonotype originates from a female donor with multiple sclerosis, enrolled in a pregnancy study. The CDR3: CASTVTGGGNQPQHF. Here the CDR3 DNA reads TGTGCCAGCACTGTTACAGGGGGCGGCAATCAGCCCCAGCATTTT.